A selection of T cell receptor beta chains follows, all from one sample in a study of cytomegalovirus exposure and HLA in healthy donors. Clones were sequenced by immunoSEQ multiplex PCR, and TCRdb holds only the in-frame ones, with some missing. This table holds about 160,000 clones, approximately 88% found once. The specimen sequenced was PBMCs. Source of these receptors: a boy younger than 10 in good health and CMV-seronegative. Each CDR3 is given with its conserved first and last residue. Fields, in order: CDR3 DNA, CDR3 protein, V gene, D gene, clone size, J gene. The D gene is left open where the match is weak. The size entry is marked missing in some rows and otherwise reads once, few, many or a size class.

DNA: TGTGCCAGCAGCCTAACCCAGAACACTGAAGCTTTCTTT
CDR3: CASSLTQNTEAFF
V: TRBV27
D: NA
size: NA
J: TRBJ1-1

DNA: TGTGCCAGCATCCGTCCCCGAGGGGGGGGGAAGAACACTGAAGCTTTCTTT
CDR3: CASIRPRGGGKNTEAFF
V: TRBV11-2
D: NA
size: NA
J: TRBJ1-1

DNA: TGTGCCAGCAGCCCACGGGAGGGCCTTTACGAGCAGTACTTC
CDR3: CASSPREGLYEQYF
V: TRBV7-8
D: TRBD2
size: NA
J: TRBJ2-7

DNA: TGTGCCAGCAGCCTTTGGGCCCTCGCGAACACCGGGGAGCTGTTTTTT
CDR3: CASSLWALANTGELFF
V: TRBV9
D: NA
size: NA
J: TRBJ2-2

DNA: TGTGCCAGCAGCCTGTCACAGGGTCGGAGCTACACCTTC
CDR3: CASSLSQGRSYTF
V: TRBV5-6
D: NA
size: NA
J: TRBJ1-2

DNA: TGTGCCAGCAGCTCTAGCGGGGGAAGCACAGATACGCAGTATTTT
CDR3: CASSSSGGSTDTQYF
V: TRBV7-3
D: TRBD2
size: NA
J: TRBJ2-3

DNA: TGTGCCAGCAGCTCTGGGGGGGGCTACGAGCAGTACTTC
CDR3: CASSSGGGYEQYF
V: TRBV5-4
D: TRBD2
size: NA
J: TRBJ2-7

DNA: TGCGCCAGCAGCTATCTAGCGGGAAGGGCCAATGAGCAGTTCTTC
CDR3: CASSYLAGRANEQFF
V: TRBV4-1
D: TRBD2
size: NA
J: TRBJ2-1

DNA: TGTGCCAGCAGCCCCGGTGGTATGAACACTGAAGCTTTCTTT
CDR3: CASSPGGMNTEAFF
V: TRBV6-5
D: NA
size: NA
J: TRBJ1-1

DNA: TGTGCCAGCAGTGATCCCAGGGGTGGCTACACCTTC
CDR3: CASSDPRGGYTF
V: TRBV2
D: NA
size: NA
J: TRBJ1-2

DNA: TGTGCCAGCAGCTTAGCGCGGAGCGGTAACGAGCAGTACTTC
CDR3: CASSLARSGNEQYF
V: TRBV7-2
D: NA
size: NA
J: TRBJ2-7

DNA: TGTGCCAGCAGTTCCGGGACAGGGGAAAAAAGGTGGACTGAAGCTTTCTTT
CDR3: CASSSGTGEKRWTEAFF
V: TRBV5-6
D: TRBD1
size: NA
J: TRBJ1-1

DNA: TGCGCCAGCAGCCAATCGAAGGGGTCCTACGAGCAGTACTTC
CDR3: CASSQSKGSYEQYF
V: TRBV4-3
D: NA
size: NA
J: TRBJ2-7

DNA: TGTGCCTGGAGTCGGAGCTCTGGGGCCAACGTCCTGACTTTC
CDR3: CAWSRSSGANVLTF
V: TRBV30
D: NA
size: NA
J: TRBJ2-6

DNA: TGCGCCAGCAGCCAGGGGGCTGACGAAGATACGCAGTATTTT
CDR3: CASSQGADEDTQYF
V: TRBV4-3
D: NA
size: once
J: TRBJ2-3

DNA: TGTGCTAGTGGTCGTGCCACAGGGGGCGCGTTCGTCTATGGCTACACCTTC
CDR3: CASGRATGGAFVYGYTF
V: TRBV12-5
D: TRBD1
size: NA
J: TRBJ1-2

DNA: TGCGCCAGCAGCTTGGACGGGGGGCTCTACAATGAGCAGTTCTTC
CDR3: CASSLDGGLYNEQFF
V: TRBV5-1
D: NA
size: NA
J: TRBJ2-1

DNA: TGTGCCAGCAGCTTAGAAGGATACGGGACTGAAGCTTTCTTT
CDR3: CASSLEGYGTEAFF
V: TRBV7-9
D: NA
size: NA
J: TRBJ1-1

DNA: TGTGCCAGCAGCCGGGGGGGAAGCTCTGGAAACACCATATATTTT
CDR3: CASSRGGSSGNTIYF
V: TRBV25-1
D: NA
size: NA
J: TRBJ1-3

DNA: TGTGCCAGCAGCTTGAGAGGGAACAGGGCCCATGGCTACACCTTC
CDR3: CASSLRGNRAHGYTF
V: TRBV5-6
D: NA
size: NA
J: TRBJ1-2

DNA: TGCGCCAGCAGCTTGGACAGAAATTCACCCCTCCACTTT
CDR3: CASSLDRNSPLHF
V: TRBV5-1
D: NA
size: NA
J: TRBJ1-6

DNA: TGTGCCAGCGGGGAGGGGGGCACCGGGGAGCTGTTTTTT
CDR3: CASGEGGTGELFF
V: TRBV2
D: NA
size: NA
J: TRBJ2-2

DNA: TGTGCCAGCAGTTCCGGGACAGAGCAGCATTTT
CDR3: CASSSGTEQHF
V: TRBV6-5
D: TRBD1
size: NA
J: TRBJ1-5

DNA: TGTGCCAGCCAGGGAGGTTCTGAAGCTTTCTTT
CDR3: CASQGGSEAFF
V: TRBV6-6
D: NA
size: NA
J: TRBJ1-1

DNA: TGTGCCAGCAGAGGGAGGGCCCAGCACAACCAAATATACAATGAGCAGTTCTTC
CDR3: CASRGRAQHNQIYNEQFF
V: TRBV11-1
D: TRBD2
size: NA
J: TRBJ2-1

DNA: TGCGCCAGCAGCCAGTTGGGCATAGGGAACACTGAAGCTTTCTTT
CDR3: CASSQLGIGNTEAFF
V: TRBV14
D: NA
size: NA
J: TRBJ1-1

DNA: TGTGCCAGCAGCTTCACCGGACAGGGTTACACCGGGGAGCTGTTTTTT
CDR3: CASSFTGQGYTGELFF
V: TRBV5-6
D: TRBD1
size: NA
J: TRBJ2-2

DNA: TGCGCCAGCAGCTTGGGGTCCAGAACTGAAGCTTTCTTT
CDR3: CASSLGSRTEAFF
V: TRBV5-1
D: NA
size: NA
J: TRBJ1-1

DNA: TGTGCCAGCAGCGTAGCAGGACAGGGGAGCTATGGCTACACCTTC
CDR3: CASSVAGQGSYGYTF
V: TRBV9
D: TRBD1
size: NA
J: TRBJ1-2

DNA: TGCGCCAGCAGCCCACGAAGGCAGGGACTAGCGGTCTCCTACAATGAGCAGTTCTTC
CDR3: CASSPRRQGLAVSYNEQFF
V: TRBV5-1
D: TRBD2
size: NA
J: TRBJ2-1

DNA: TGTGCCAGCTCGATAGCGGCCCAAGAGACCCAGTACTTC
CDR3: CASSIAAQETQYF
V: TRBV28
D: NA
size: few
J: TRBJ2-5

DNA: TGTGCCAGCAGTTTAACCTGGACAGGGGGCTCAACTGAAGCTTTCTTT
CDR3: CASSLTWTGGSTEAFF
V: TRBV28
D: TRBD1
size: few
J: TRBJ1-1

DNA: TGTGCCATCAGTGAGTCGGACAGCGGATTTAACTATGGCTACACCTTC
CDR3: CAISESDSGFNYGYTF
V: TRBV10-3
D: NA
size: once
J: TRBJ1-2

DNA: TGTGCCTGGAAGGGGCTCCTGAACACTGAAGCTTTCTTT
CDR3: CAWKGLLNTEAFF
V: TRBV30
D: NA
size: NA
J: TRBJ1-1

DNA: TGTGCCAGCTCCACCAACTACCCCGGCAATGAGCAGTTCTTC
CDR3: CASSTNYPGNEQFF
V: TRBV18
D: NA
size: NA
J: TRBJ2-1

DNA: TGTGCCAGCAGCCCCCGGACAGGGGGAAAGACCCAGTACTTC
CDR3: CASSPRTGGKTQYF
V: TRBV9
D: TRBD1
size: NA
J: TRBJ2-5

DNA: TGTGCTAGTGGTAGCGCGACCTACAATGAGCAGTTCTTC
CDR3: CASGSATYNEQFF
V: TRBV12-5
D: NA
size: NA
J: TRBJ2-1

DNA: TGTGCCAGCAGTGGTGGTCTGCTAGCGGGGAGGCACAATGAGCAGTTCTTC
CDR3: CASSGGLLAGRHNEQFF
V: TRBV2
D: TRBD2
size: few
J: TRBJ2-1

DNA: TGTGCCAGCTCACCCGACACCCTATACGAGCAGTACTTC
CDR3: CASSPDTLYEQYF
V: TRBV18
D: NA
size: NA
J: TRBJ2-7

DNA: TGCAGCGTTGAGGGTCAAGGGCGGGAGGGGGCATATGGCTACACCTTC
CDR3: CSVEGQGREGAYGYTF
V: TRBV29-1
D: TRBD1
size: NA
J: TRBJ1-2